A single sample is the source of the 3 T cell receptor beta chains below, sequenced in a study of T cells in Graves' hyperthyroidism and ophthalmopathy. Regions amplified from RNA transcripts were the TCR beta CDR3 regions. HTBI primers were the set used in a first-round RT-PCR of the TCR CDR3. TCRdb fed the multiplex PCR reads into MiXCR, producing one record per CDR3 protein. The table lists roughly 750,000 distinct CDR3 sequences, about 16% of them singletons. The sample was blood. The receptor set was obtained from a young man with Graves' hyperthyroidism.

This clonotype was observed a few times. V usage is TRBV4-1 and J usage is TRBJ1-2, with a weak D call TRBD1 (6 bases). The germline CDR1 and CDR2 sequences are MGHRA and YSYEKL. Deletions cut 1 base from V and 8 bases from J, with 20 bases between. The CDR3 is made up of 16 amino acids. The CDR3 DNA is TGCGCCAGCAGCCAAGTGGTCTTAACAGGGTCGGGCGGCTACACCTTC. This sequence encodes CASSQVVLTGSGGYTF.

Details on this clonotype: A clone one base away is much larger, so this may be a read error. The rearrangement uses TRBV7-9 and TRBJ2-7; D remains unclear. The CDR3 runs to 12 residues. CDR1 is SEHNR, CDR2 FQNEAQ, per germline (reference sequence). V dropped 0 bases and J dropped 6 bases, with 6 bases sitting between them. The CDR3: CASSLAQSEQYF. In nucleotides, the CDR3 is TGTGCCAGCAGCTTAGCGCAATCCGAGCAGTACTTC.

In this sample, this clonotype turned up many times. The V and J genes are TRBV12-3 or TRBV12-4 and TRBJ1-2; D is ambiguous. The CDR3 extends over 13 amino acids. V lost 6 bases, J lost 2 bases, and 10 bases lay in between. DNA of the CDR3: TGTGCCAGCAGCATCGGGTGGAACTATGGCTACACCTTC. Its translation is CASSIGWNYGYTF.